What follows are 16 T cell receptor beta chains derived from one specimen sequenced in a study of read filtering for tumor transcriptome and immune sequencing. This library used roughly 430 ng RNA and molecular barcoded adaptors spanning alpha/delta and beta/gamma chains. TCRdb re-analysed the reads in MiXCR, keeping a single row per CDR3 protein. The sample yields 40,000 to 50,000 distinct CDR3 sequences, 13% seen once. The specimen sequenced was a population of CD138-negative cells sorted from bone marrow. These receptors were obtained from a donor over 35 with multiple myeloma.

This clonotype has a handful of counts. No conserved phenylalanine or tryptophan is present at the end of the CDR3, so a read error is the likely explanation. The J gene is TRBJ2-1, the V gene TRBV11-2, with TRBD1 matching over 7 bases. Unmatched junction bases numbered 13, after V lost 2 bases and J lost 9 bases. The CDR3 is 16 amino acids. The germline gives CDR1 SGHAT, CDR2 FQNNGV. The CDR3 here is CASSLPSTGRIFEQFS. CDR3 nucleotides: TGTGCCAGCAGCTTACCCTCGACAGGGCGGATTTTTGAGCAGTTCTCC.

This clonotype has ten or more counts. The CDR3 region is CASSQGGGSYNEQFF. CDR3 bases: TGTGCCAGCAGCCAAGGCGGCGGGAGTTACAATGAGCAGTTCTTC. V is TRBV3-1 and J is TRBJ2-1; the match to TRBD2 covers 7 bases. V lost 1 base to trimming and J lost 4 bases; unmatched junction nucleotides: 4. The germline CDR1 and CDR2 sequences are LGHDT and YNNKEL (reference sequence). The CDR3 covers 15 residues.

This clonotype was counted a few times. The V gene is TRBV25-1, the J gene TRBJ2-1; TRBD2 matches at 10 bases. CDR1 MGHDK and CDR2 SYGVNS come from the germline V gene. V was clipped by 5 bases and J by 8 bases; unmatched bases: 9. The CDR3 loop spans 15 amino acids. In nucleotides, the CDR3 is TGTGCCAGCAGTAACAGCGGGAGGGCCAAGTATGAGCAGTTCTTC. It translates to CASSNSGRAKYEQFF.

On this clonotype itself: At one boundary the junction diverges from the germline segment, which might be a read error. The rearrangement uses TRBV6-2 or TRBV6-3 and TRBJ2-5; 12 bases are shared with TRBD2. From germline, CDR1 is MNHEY and CDR2 SVGEGT. The CDR3 contains 13 residues. CDR3 region: CASSRLAGETQCF. The CDR3, as DNA: TGTGCCAGCAGCCGACTAGCGGGAGAGACCCAGTGCTTC.

This clonotype showed up many times. The genes are TRBV5-1 and TRBJ2-5, with D possibly TRBD2 on 5 matching bases. The CDR3 spans 14 residues. V lost 4 bases and J lost 5, with 15 bases in between. Germline CDR1 is SGHRS and CDR2 is YFSETQ. The DNA of the CDR3 is TGCGCCAGCAGCAGGTCTACTAGTTCGGAGACCCAGTACTTC. Its translation is CASSRSTSSETQYF.

This clonotype was seen many times. This chain joins TRBV7-2 and TRBJ2-3; 9 bases are shared with TRBD2. V gave up 5 bases and J gave up 3 bases; unmatched junction bases: 15. Germline values: CDR1 SGHTA, CDR2 FQGNSA. The CDR3 runs to 18 residues. In DNA form, the CDR3 reads TGTGCCAGCAGCCCGCGTGGTTGGCGGGAGGGCCTTACAGATACGCAGTATTTT. Amino acid sequence: CASSPRGWREGLTDTQYF.

This clonotype was counted at least ten times. J is TRBJ2-7 and V is TRBV20-1; 9 bases fit TRBD1. V gave up 1 base and J gave up 6 bases; unmatched junction bases: 10. Germline V lookup: CDR1 DFQATT, CDR2 SNEGSKA (reference sequence). This CDR3 is built from 15 residues. This CDR3 is CSARVQTGGLGEQYF. For the CDR3, the DNA is TGCAGTGCTAGAGTTCAAACAGGGGGCCTGGGCGAGCAGTACTTC.

With regard to this clonotype: A much larger clone is a single base away; this may be a read error. The rearrangement links TRBV23-1 to TRBJ1-5; TRBD1 matches 9 bases. TRBV23-1 is designated an ORF whose function remains uncertain. The V gene end was trimmed by 4 bases and the J gene end by 3 bases; junction bases not matched to a gene: 10. The CDR3 sequence is 17 residues long. The CDR3 DNA reads as TGCGCCAGCAGTCCCCTCCGGACAGGGGATACCAATCAGCCCCAGCATTTT. Its translation is CASSPLRTGDTNQPQHF.

This clonotype was counted many times. This rearrangement joins TRBV19 to TRBJ2-7, with 7 positions matching TRBD1. The junction had 9 bases not matched to a gene; V was cut back by 6 bases and J by 4 bases. The CDR3 length is 14 residues. Germline-derived CDR1 and CDR2 are LNHDA and SQIVND (reference sequence). The CDR3 sequence: CASSRRATGYEQYF. The CDR3 nucleotides are TGTGCCAGTAGCCGCAGAGCGACAGGGTACGAGCAGTACTTC.

Many counts were recorded for this clonotype. The chain employs TRBV29-1 and TRBJ2-2; TRBD2 agrees at 10 bases. V dropped 4 bases and J dropped 4; count of bases not matched to a gene: 6. This CDR3 has 15 amino acids. Per the germline V gene, CDR1 is SQVTM and CDR2 is ANQGSEA. The CDR3 here is CSVAVGLAVTGELFF. For the CDR3, the DNA is TGCAGCGTTGCAGTCGGACTAGCGGTCACCGGGGAGCTGTTTTTT.

This clonotype was recorded many times. The chain employs TRBV12-3 or TRBV12-4 and TRBJ2-1; 12 bases are shared with TRBD2. J lost 7 bases, V lost 4 bases, and 2 bases had no gene match. The CDR3 is made up of 14 amino acids. The CDR3 loop is CASSWTSGNNEQFF. The CDR3 nucleotides are TGTGCCAGCAGTTGGACTAGCGGGAATAATGAGCAGTTCTTC.

This clonotype was recorded at least ten times. The gene calls are TRBV20-1 and TRBJ2-7; 8 bases align to TRBD1. Germline values: CDR1 DFQATT, CDR2 SNEGSKA (reference sequence). Germline trimming cut 3 bases from V and 1 base from J; bases unmatched to any gene: 5. This CDR3 spans 14 amino acids. The CDR3 coding sequence is TGCAGTGCTAGTCAGAGGACAGGGTCCTACGAGCAGTACTTC. The encoded protein is CSASQRTGSYEQYF.

Points on this clonotype: A read error may be the cause here, since a much bigger clone is one base away. The chain uses TRBV20-1 and TRBJ2-5, with D possibly TRBD1 on 5 matching bases. Germline lookup yields CDR1 DFQATT and CDR2 SNEGSKA (reference sequence). The CDR3 length is 13 residues. This CDR3 is CSATDSTQETQCF. CDR3 DNA: TGCAGTGCCACCGACAGTACGCAAGAGACCCAGTGCTTC.

A word on this clonotype: One base away lies a much larger clone, so this may be a sequencing read error. The CDR3 carries no conserved terminal phenylalanine or tryptophan, so it likely arises from a read error. This chain uses TRBV7-3 with TRBJ2-5, with 7 bases identical to TRBD2. From germline, CDR1 is SGHTA and CDR2 FQGTGA. The CDR3 is made up of 14 amino acids. The J segment lost 1 base and the V segment lost 5 bases, leaving 4 bases of the junction unmatched. As DNA, the CDR3 is TGTGCCAGCAGCCCGAGCGGGATCCAAGAGACCCAGTACCTC. It translates to CASSPSGIQETQYL.

This clonotype was found many times. V gene TRBV7-9 combines with J gene TRBJ2-1; 9 bases match TRBD2. Trimming at V came to 1 base and at J to 7 bases, leaving 8 bases not matched to a gene. Germline V lookup: CDR1 SEHNR, CDR2 FQNEAQ (reference sequence). The CDR3 runs 16 residues. CDR3 protein: CASSLGGGRARNEQFF. The CDR3 nucleotides read TGTGCCAGCAGCTTAGGGGGCGGGAGGGCCCGGAATGAGCAGTTCTTC.

This clonotype occurred many times. J is TRBJ1-5 and V is TRBV2; D remains ambiguous. V was shortened by 1 base and J by 2 bases, with 3 bases between the two germline ends. CDR1 is SNHLY and CDR2 is FYNNEI in the germline V gene. The CDR3 spans 13 residues. The CDR3 bases are TGTGCCAGCAGTGAAGATCGCAATCAGCCCCAGCATTTT. Encoded protein: CASSEDRNQPQHF.